This passage covers 30 T cell receptor beta chains from one sample sequenced in a study of CD8+ T cells in alopecia areata. Extraction of RNA preceded its reverse transcription into cDNA, which served as the sequencing template. Using immunoSEQ multiplex PCR, the repertoire was profiled, and TCRdb retains in-frame clones only, with some absent. Among 55,000 to 70,000 clones listed, 45% to 50% were seen once. The input for sequencing was CD8+ T cells sorted from blood, taken at week 0. The source of these receptors is a human donor with alopecia areata.

The rearrangement joins TRBV19 to TRBJ2-6; D remains unclear. Per germline, CDR1 LNHDA and CDR2 SQIVND (reference sequence). This CDR3 spans 15 amino acids. V was trimmed by 4 bases and J by 3 bases, leaving 10 bases between them. CDR3 region: CASSSELGGANVLTF. In DNA, the CDR3 is TGTGCCAGTAGTAGTGAGCTTGGTGGGGCCAACGTCCTGACTTTC.

This clone was found a few times. This chain joins TRBV6-1 and TRBJ2-7; 7 positions match TRBD1. The germline V gene has CDR1 MNHNS and CDR2 SASEGT. The ends lost 1 base at V and 0 bases at J; junction bases unmatched: 0. The CDR3 sequence is 14 residues long. As DNA, the CDR3 is TGTGCCAGCAGTGAAGGGGACAGCTCCTACGAGCAGTACTTC. This translates into CASSEGDSSYEQYF.

The chain couples TRBV6-4 to TRBJ2-1, with 12 bases fitting TRBD2. V gave up 8 bases and J gave up 8 bases; unmatched junction bases: 13. CDR1 is MRHNA and CDR2 is SNTAGT in the germline V gene. The length of the CDR3 is 16 residues. The CDR3 spells CASSETSGSTLYEQFF. The CDR3, as DNA: TGTGCCAGCTCAGAGACTAGCGGGAGTACTCTGTATGAGCAGTTCTTC.

The table lists this clone with a few counts. The V gene is TRBV6-1, the J gene TRBJ1-1; no definite D call. With 5 bases removed from V and 4 bases from J, the gap between germline ends came to 14 bases. Looked up from germline, CDR1 is MNHNS and CDR2 is SASEGT. CDR3 length: 14 amino acids. CDR3 in amino acids: CASSIIGVGTEAFF. The CDR3 region has the DNA TGTGCCAGCAGTATAATCGGGGTCGGCACTGAAGCTTTCTTT.

The chain has TRBV5-4 and TRBJ1-1, with 11 bases that match TRBD1. The CDR3 length is 15 residues. Germline trimming cut 4 bases from V and 4 bases from J; bases unmatched to any gene: 6. Germline assignment: CDR1 SGHNT and CDR2 YYREEE (reference sequence). CDR3: CASSTGTGGITEAFF. The CDR3 bases are TGTGCCAGCAGCACCGGGACAGGGGGGATCACTGAAGCTTTCTTT.

By frequency in the sample, this clone is medium-sized. The rearrangement joins TRBV30 to TRBJ1-2, with D unresolved. This CDR3 has 13 residues. Trimming took off 1 base at V and 6 bases at J, with 12 bases between the two ends. Germline V gene lookup returns CDR1 GTSNPN and CDR2 SVGIG (reference sequence). In DNA form, the CDR3 reads TGTGCCTGGAGTGCGGACTTAAACGATGGCTACACCTTC. Its translation is CAWSADLNDGYTF. The variable domain in full, completed from reference TRBV30 and TRBJ1-2, reads SQTIHQWPATLVQPVGSPLSLECTVEGTSNPNLYWYRQAAGRGLQLLFYSVGIGQISSEVPQNLSASRPQDRQFILSSKKLLLSDSGFYLCAWSADLNDGYTFGSGTRLTVV.

This chain links TRBV12-5 with TRBJ2-7; 8 positions match TRBD1. The CDR3 is 16 residues long. Germline CDR1 is LGHNT and CDR2 is FRNRAP. Trimming took 5 bases from V and 2 from J; bases not matched to a gene: 11. CDR3: CASGPPTGDQTYEQYF. Written as DNA, the CDR3 is TGTGCTAGTGGTCCTCCGACAGGGGACCAGACCTACGAGCAGTACTTC.

This rearrangement joins TRBV29-1 to TRBJ2-7, with D hard to call. This CDR3 has 13 amino acids. Germline lookup yields CDR1 SQVTM and CDR2 ANQGSEA. The V and J ends lost 4 bases and 2 bases respectively, with 12 bases between them. In DNA, the CDR3 is TGCAGCGTTGTGATGGCGAGGCCCTACGAGCAGTACTTC. Its protein is CSVVMARPYEQYF.

V usage is TRBV14 and J usage is TRBJ2-5; D call uncertain. CDR3 length equals 14 residues. Per the germline V gene, CDR1 is SGHDN and CDR2 is FVKESK. The V gene lost 1 base and the J gene lost 4 bases, with 10 bases spanning the gap. The CDR3 DNA reads TGTGCCAGCAGCCAAGTTGAGGTCCGAGAGACCCAGTACTTC. Residues: CASSQVEVRETQYF. Filled out from reference TRBV14 and TRBJ2-5, the complete variable domain reads EAGVTQFPSHSVIEKGQTVTLRCDPISGHDNLYWYRRVMGKEIKFLLHFVKESKQDESGMPNNRFLAERTGGTYSTLKVQPAELEDSGVYFCASSQVEVRETQYFGPGTRLLVL.

The chain employs TRBV30 and TRBJ2-3, with 11 nucleotides matching TRBD2. Germline CDR1 and CDR2: GTSNPN and SVGIG (reference sequence). V was clipped by 1 base and J by 5 bases; unmatched bases: 8. The CDR3 is made up of 16 amino acids. The CDR3 spells CAWSDLLAGVGDTQYF. Written as DNA, the CDR3 is TGTGCCTGGAGTGATCTACTAGCGGGAGTGGGAGATACGCAGTATTTT.

This clone occurred a few times. V is TRBV2 and J is TRBJ2-3; 7 nucleotides align to TRBD1. Germline trimming cut 3 bases from V and 3 bases from J; bases unmatched to any gene: 15. The CDR3 is 18 amino acids. The germline V gene encodes CDR1 SNHLY and CDR2 FYNNEI. The CDR3 DNA is TGTGCCAGCAGTGACCCCTTCGGGACAGCGCCTGGGACAGATACGCAGTATTTT. The encoded protein is CASSDPFGTAPGTDTQYF.

This clone came up a few times. The CDR3 spells CATSSPGLAETYNEQFF. DNA for the CDR3: TGTGCCACCAGCAGTCCAGGACTAGCCGAAACCTACAATGAGCAGTTCTTC. V usage is TRBV15 and J usage is TRBJ2-1, with TRBD2 matching 8 bases. The CDR3 runs 17 residues. V shed 3 bases and J 2 bases; nucleotides not matched to a gene: 9. Per the germline V gene, CDR1 is LNHNV and CDR2 is YYDKDF (reference sequence).

This clone has a single count. The chain couples TRBV6-1 to TRBJ1-5; the D gene is possibly TRBD1 (5 bases). Between the trimmed V and J ends, which lost 6 bases and 5 bases, there was a span of 14 bases. The CDR3 consists of 14 residues. Germline lookup yields CDR1 MNHNS and CDR2 SASEGT. CDR3 coding DNA: TGTGCCAGCAGGGGCTGGGGGGGGGATCAGCCCCAGCATTTT. Translating it yields CASRGWGGDQPQHF.

The rearrangement links TRBV6-1 to TRBJ1-1; D gene uncertain. V was trimmed by 5 bases and J by 3 bases, leaving 10 bases between them. The CDR3 spans 13 residues. Germline CDR1 is MNHNS and CDR2 is SASEGT. As DNA, the CDR3 is TGTGCCAGCAGTTTTAGAACGTACACTGAAGCTTTCTTT. Translated, it gives CASSFRTYTEAFF.

This rearrangement joins TRBV30 to TRBJ2-7, with TRBD2 matching 9 bases. Germline assignment: CDR1 GTSNPN and CDR2 SVGIG (reference sequence). V lost 2 bases to trimming and J lost 6 bases; unmatched junction nucleotides: 2. The CDR3 has 12 residues. The CDR3: CAWSLAGVEQYF. CDR3 coding DNA: TGTGCCTGGAGTTTAGCGGGAGTCGAGCAGTACTTC.

This sequence joins TRBV4-1 and TRBJ2-3; TRBD1 is a possible D gene (5 bases). Germline CDR1 MGHRA, CDR2 YSYEKL. The CDR3 length is 15 residues. The V end was cut by 0 bases, the J end by 7 bases, with 14 bases between. CDR3 residues: CASSQERQTFNTQYF. CDR3 coding DNA: TGCGCCAGCAGCCAAGAACGACAGACTTTCAATACGCAGTATTTT.

This chain links TRBV27 with TRBJ2-1; 10 bases match TRBD2. J was trimmed by 6 bases and V by 3 bases; bases with no gene match: 5. Germline V gene lookup returns CDR1 MNHEY and CDR2 SMNVEV (reference sequence). The CDR3 is 15 residues long. The CDR3 here is CASSFGLAGVNEQFF. In DNA form, the CDR3 reads TGTGCCAGCAGTTTTGGCCTAGCGGGAGTCAATGAGCAGTTCTTC.

The rearrangement links TRBV29-1 to TRBJ2-1, with D maybe TRBD2 (5 bases). V lost 4 bases and J lost 2, with 9 bases in between. The CDR3 spans 13 residues. Looked up from germline, CDR1 is SQVTM and CDR2 is ANQGSEA. The DNA of the CDR3 is TGCAGCGTTGTCGGGGATACCTACAATGAGCAGTTCTTC. Protein sequence: CSVVGDTYNEQFF.

This clone was picked up a small number of times. CDR3 protein: CSVEDLRGARLNLYF. DNA of the CDR3: TGCAGCGTTGAAGATCTTCGGGGGGCCCGCCTGAATCTATACTTC. The genes are TRBV29-1 and TRBJ2-4; D perhaps matches TRBD2 (7 bases). This CDR3 has 15 residues. V was cut by 0 bases and J by 16 bases, with 25 bases left in between. Germline V gene lookup returns CDR1 SQVTM and CDR2 ANQGSEA.

This chain joins TRBV23-1 and TRBJ2-1; 8 bases match TRBD1. TRBV23-1 is an ORF, and what it does is uncertain. The CDR3 spans 14 residues. J gave up 3 bases and V 6 bases, and 4 bases lay outside the gene matches. CDR3 DNA sequence: TGCGCCAGCAGGGGGACAGGAGACTACAATGAGCAGTTCTTC. Translating gives CASRGTGDYNEQFF.

The chain carries TRBV19 and TRBJ2-7; 9 bases fit TRBD1. The CDR3 length is 14 residues. V shed 5 bases, J shed 7 bases, and the junction held 9 bases outside the gene matches. Germline-derived CDR1 and CDR2 are LNHDA and SQIVND (reference sequence). The CDR3 nucleotides read TGTGCCAGTAGTCCCGGGACAGGGAGCAGAGAGCAGTACTTC. Translated, it gives CASSPGTGSREQYF.

The genes are TRBV27 and TRBJ2-3, with 9 bases that match TRBD1. CDR3 length: 15 amino acids. Trimming removed 5 bases from V and 2 bases from J; junction bases left unmatched: 5. Germline V gene lookup returns CDR1 MNHEY and CDR2 SMNVEV (reference sequence). The CDR3 region is CASSPGTGPTDTQYF. CDR3 nucleotides: TGTGCCAGCAGTCCCGGGACAGGGCCCACAGATACGCAGTATTTT.

This clone turned up a few times. The genes are TRBV11-2 and TRBJ2-7; possibly TRBD1 for D (5 bases). The CDR3 is 13 amino acids. Per the germline V gene, CDR1 is SGHAT and CDR2 is FQNNGV. V was cut by 3 bases and J by 3 bases, with 9 bases left in between. The CDR3 DNA is TGTGCCAGCAGCTTGGGCAGGGTCTACGAGCAGTACTTC. It is translated as CASSLGRVYEQYF.

The table lists this clone with a count of one. The chain links TRBV7-9 to TRBJ2-2; D call uncertain. Per the germline V gene, CDR1 is SEHNR and CDR2 is FQNEAQ (reference sequence). This CDR3 region has 12 residues. V was clipped by 1 base and J by 7 bases, with 4 bases between them. This CDR3 reads CASSLDDGELFF. DNA of the CDR3: TGTGCCAGCAGCTTAGATGACGGGGAGCTGTTTTTT.

The chain employs TRBV27 and TRBJ2-7; 8 bases are shared with TRBD1. Unmatched junction bases numbered 6, after V lost 5 bases and J lost 3 bases. Per the germline V gene, CDR1 is MNHEY and CDR2 is SMNVEV (reference sequence). The CDR3 runs to 14 residues. The CDR3 DNA sequence: TGTGCCAGCAGTCCTCGGACAGGGATCTACGAGCAGTACTTC. Its translation: CASSPRTGIYEQYF.

In its sample, this clone was seen a few times. The chain has TRBV29-1 and TRBJ2-3; 8 bases match TRBD2. CDR3 length: 13 amino acids. Germline CDR1 SQVTM, CDR2 ANQGSEA. V shed 7 bases and J 3 bases; nucleotides not matched to a gene: 6. CDR3 bases: TGCAGCGGCATTACTAGCGGAACAGATACGCAGTATTTT. This gives the protein CSGITSGTDTQYF.

The chain joins TRBV6-1 to TRBJ2-2; 7 bases map to TRBD1. The CDR3 runs 15 residues. V gave up 4 bases and J gave up 6 bases; unmatched junction bases: 8. Germline V gene sequence: CDR1 MNHNS, CDR2 SASEGT. CDR3 amino acids: CASSAYRGEPGELFF. DNA of the CDR3: TGTGCCAGCAGTGCCTACAGGGGTGAACCCGGGGAGCTGTTTTTT.

This clone was observed a handful of times. The gene calls are TRBV6-5 and TRBJ2-1, with D uncertain. The V end was cut by 2 bases, the J end by 6 bases, with 8 bases between. The CDR3 is 13 residues long. Looked up from germline, CDR1 is MNHEY and CDR2 is SVGAGI. CDR3 protein: CASSYKIANEQFF. CDR3 DNA: TGTGCCAGCAGTTACAAGATAGCCAATGAGCAGTTCTTC.

V gene TRBV7-9 combines with J gene TRBJ2-5; D is undetermined. The V end lost 4 bases, the J end lost 2 bases, and 11 bases lay between the germline ends. The CDR3 has 14 residues. The germline CDR1 and CDR2 sequences are SEHNR and FQNEAQ (reference sequence). CDR3 amino acids: CASSSTGTQETQYF. In DNA form, the CDR3 reads TGTGCCAGCAGCTCGACTGGAACTCAAGAGACCCAGTACTTC.

The chain has TRBV30 and TRBJ2-1, with D possibly being TRBD2 (6 bases). V lost 5 bases, J lost 7 bases, and 12 bases lay in between. Germline V lookup: CDR1 GTSNPN, CDR2 SVGIG (reference sequence). The CDR3 consists of 12 residues. The CDR3 here is CAWGGVANEQFF. In DNA form, the CDR3 reads TGTGCCTGGGGAGGGGTGGCAAATGAGCAGTTCTTC.